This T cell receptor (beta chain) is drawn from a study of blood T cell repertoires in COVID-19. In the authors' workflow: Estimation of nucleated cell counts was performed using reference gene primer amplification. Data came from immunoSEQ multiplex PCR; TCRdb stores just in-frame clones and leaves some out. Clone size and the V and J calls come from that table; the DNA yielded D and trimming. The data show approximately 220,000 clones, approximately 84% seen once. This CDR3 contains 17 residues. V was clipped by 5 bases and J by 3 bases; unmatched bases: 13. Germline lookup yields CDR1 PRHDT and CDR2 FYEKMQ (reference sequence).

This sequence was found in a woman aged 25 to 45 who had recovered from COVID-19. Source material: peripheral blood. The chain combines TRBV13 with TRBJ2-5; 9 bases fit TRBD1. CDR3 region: CASSTDRGRPLEETQYF. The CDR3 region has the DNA TGTGCCAGCAGCACGGACAGGGGTCGCCCCCTTGAAGAGACCCAGTACTTC.